The 18 T cell receptor beta chains presented below share a single source sample, sequenced in a study of glioma-infiltrating T cells. TCR alpha and beta CDR3 regions were amplified from RNA using iRepertoire nested multiplex PCR. TCRdb re-called the multiplex PCR reads through MiXCR, storing one row per CDR3 protein. In the table there are about 140,000 distinct CDR3 sequences, roughly 43% of which are singletons. The sequencing input was glioma tissue, nonneoplastic brain tissue, or PBMCs (not recorded which). Receptors originate from a human donor with low-grade glioma or glioblastoma, undergoing nonglioma brain surgery, or in good health (not recorded which).

About this clonotype: One end of the junction varies from germline; a read error may be responsible. CDR3 protein: CSARVPQGGTEALF. The CDR3 DNA reads TGCAGTGCTAGAGTCCCACAGGGGGGGACTGAAGCTTTATTT. V is TRBV20-1 and J is TRBJ1-1; 8 bases align to TRBD1. The V gene's germline CDR1 is DFQATT and CDR2 SNEGSKA (reference sequence). There are 14 residues in the CDR3.

This clonotype was seen a handful of times. The genes are TRBV19 and TRBJ2-2; D call uncertain. Germline CDR1 is LNHDA and CDR2 is SQIVND (reference sequence). The CDR3 contains 14 residues. V was pared by 2 bases and J by 5 bases, with 9 bases between. As DNA, the CDR3 is TGTGCCAGTAGTATAACCCACGCGACCGGGGAGCTGTTTTTT. Translating it yields CASSITHATGELFF.

The CDR3 protein is CASSWGLAGVEEQYF. DNA for the CDR3: TGTGCCAGCAGCTGGGGACTAGCGGGAGTTGAGGAGCAGTACTTC. The chain couples TRBV7-2 to TRBJ2-7; 14 bases match TRBD2. The junction had 6 bases not matched to a gene; V was cut back by 4 bases and J by 7 bases. The CDR3 length is 15 residues. Germline CDR1 SGHTA, CDR2 FQGNSA.

In this sample, this clonotype turned up a few times. The J gene is TRBJ2-7, the V gene TRBV20-1; no clear D gene. V lost 0 bases, J lost 1 base, and 7 bases lay in between. The CDR3 is 13 residues long. Germline-derived CDR1 and CDR2 are DFQATT and SNEGSKA (reference sequence). The CDR3 spells CSARDRASYEQYF. CDR3 DNA sequence: TGCAGTGCTAGAGATCGGGCGTCCTACGAGCAGTACTTC.

This chain connects TRBV3-1 to TRBJ2-1; D is perhaps TRBD2 (5 bases). The V and J ends lost 5 bases and 9 bases respectively, with 20 bases between them. Germline CDR1 LGHDT, CDR2 YNNKEL (reference sequence). CDR3 length equals 15 residues. CDR3 coding DNA: TGTGCCAGCAGCTTAGAGCGGAGGCTTACAATTGAGCAGTTCTTC. This codes for CASSLERRLTIEQFF.

The chain combines TRBV7-2 with TRBJ1-1, with D perhaps matching TRBD1 (6 bases). The length of the CDR3 is 14 residues. The germline CDR1 and CDR2 sequences are SGHTA and FQGNSA. Deletions cut 3 bases from V and 4 bases from J, with 12 bases between. CDR3 in amino acids: CASSLRQGSTEAFF. CDR3 nucleotides: TGTGCCAGCAGCTTGAGGCAGGGGAGCACTGAAGCTTTCTTT.

V and J are TRBV4-2 and TRBJ2-5; 7 bases align to TRBD1. CDR1 is LGHNA, CDR2 YNFKEQ, per germline. V dropped 3 bases and J dropped 4; count of bases not matched to a gene: 5. CDR3 length: 14 residues. The DNA of the CDR3 is TGTGCCAGCAGCCAGAGACAGGGCAGAGAGACCCAGTACTTC. Translating gives CASSQRQGRETQYF.

The V gene is TRBV7-6, the J gene TRBJ2-5, with 9 bases that match TRBD2. The V and J ends lost 0 bases and 5 bases, in that order; junction bases with no gene match: 7. CDR1 and CDR2 (germline): SGHVS, FNYEAQ. The CDR3 runs to 16 residues. The CDR3 is CASSLAFSGGRETQYF. The CDR3 coding sequence is TGTGCCAGCAGCTTAGCGTTTAGCGGGGGCCGGGAGACCCAGTACTTC.

This clonotype turned up a few times. J is TRBJ1-2 and V is TRBV6-1; no clear D gene. The germline gives CDR1 MNHNS, CDR2 SASEGT. Trimming pared 5 bases from V and 6 bases from J, leaving 10 bases between. The CDR3 has 12 amino acids. The CDR3 DNA is TGTGCCAGCAGTCGCCGCGTAGATGGCTACACCTTC. Protein product: CASSRRVDGYTF.

The gene calls are TRBV27 and TRBJ2-7, with 8 nucleotides matching TRBD2. V gave up 2 bases and J gave up 3 bases; unmatched junction bases: 0. The CDR3 has 13 amino acids. The germline CDR1 and CDR2 sequences are MNHEY and SMNVEV (reference sequence). In DNA, the CDR3 is TGTGCCAGCAGTTTAAGCGGGGGCTACGAGCAGTACTTC. Amino acids: CASSLSGGYEQYF.

J is TRBJ2-7 and V is TRBV6-6, with D hard to call. Germline CDR1 MNHNY, CDR2 SVGAGI (reference sequence). This CDR3 spans 14 amino acids. V was cut by 10 bases and J by 1 base, with 17 bases left in between. The CDR3 DNA is TGTGCCACCGCTGAGGCGTCCGGATCCTACGAGCAGTACTTC. This sequence encodes CATAEASGSYEQYF.

This clonotype has only a few counts. The DNA of the CDR3 is TGTGCCAGCAGTTACCGGCTAGCGGGGGGGCGTGAGACCCAGTACTTC. This gives the protein CASSYRLAGGRETQYF. This chain connects TRBV6-6 to TRBJ2-5; the match to TRBD2 covers 12 bases. Germline V CDR1 and CDR2: MNHNY, SVGAGI (reference sequence). The ends lost 2 bases at V and 5 bases at J; junction bases unmatched: 6. This CDR3 spans 16 amino acids.

On this clonotype itself: An end of the junction does not agree with germline; a read error may underlie this. V is TRBV7-2 and J is TRBJ1-6, with D uncertain. The CDR3 runs 13 residues. The germline CDR1 and CDR2 sequences are SGHTA and FQGNSA. The CDR3 region is CASRGSYNSPLNF. CDR3 sequence (DNA): TGTGCCAGCAGGGGCTCCTATAATTCACCCCTCAACTTT. Drawing the rest from reference TRBV7-2 and TRBJ1-6, the complete variable domain is GAGVSQSPSNKVTEKGKDVELRCDPISGHTALYWYRQSLGQGLEFLIYFQGNSAPDKSGLPSDRFSAERTGGSVSTLTIQRTQQEDSAVYLCASRGSYNSPLNFGNGTRLTVT.

The genes are TRBV7-2 and TRBJ2-1; 8 nucleotides agree with TRBD2. Germline CDR1 and CDR2: SGHTA and FQGNSA. The CDR3 covers 15 residues. V dropped 1 base and J dropped 6; count of bases not matched to a gene: 5. The CDR3, as DNA: TGTGCCAGCAGCTTAGTTGCGGGAGGCGGCAATGAGCAGTTCTTC. Translating gives CASSLVAGGGNEQFF.

The chain uses TRBV7-9 and TRBJ1-1; D remains unclear. The ends were cut back, 6 bases at V and 2 bases at J, with 13 bases in the middle. The germline V gene has CDR1 SEHNR and CDR2 FQNEAQ (reference sequence). The CDR3 length is 14 residues. The CDR3 DNA is TGTGCCAGCAGTTCGTTTTCCCTAAACACTGAAGCTTTCTTT. It yields the protein CASSSFSLNTEAFF.

CDR3 in DNA: TGCAGTGCTAGCGACGCTAGCGGGGGGACAGATACGCAGTATTTT. Protein: CSASDASGGTDTQYF. The chain employs TRBV20-1 and TRBJ2-3; 11 bases line up with TRBD2. The CDR3 has 15 residues. The V segment lost 3 bases and the J segment 3 bases; nucleotides outside the gene matches: 5. CDR1 and CDR2 from the germline V gene are DFQATT and SNEGSKA (reference sequence).

Here the CDR3 DNA reads TGTGCCAGCAGTTTCAGTGCAGGGACTCACTATGGCTACACCTTC. Protein: CASSFSAGTHYGYTF. The chain employs TRBV28 and TRBJ1-2; weak D call: TRBD1 (5 bases). From germline, CDR1 is MDHEN and CDR2 SYDVKM. This CDR3 contains 15 residues. The V gene lost 3 bases and the J gene lost 3 bases, with 14 bases spanning the gap.

This clonotype has only a few counts. The CDR3 is CASSPRQGYQPQHF. The CDR3 DNA reads TGTGCCAGCAGTCCTCGACAGGGATATCAGCCCCAGCATTTT. The J gene is TRBJ1-5, the V gene TRBV12-3 or TRBV12-4; TRBD1 matches 7 bases. There are 14 residues in the CDR3. Trimming removed 5 bases from V and 5 bases from J; junction bases left unmatched: 6.